This TCR beta chain was observed in a study of CD8 T cells in ankylosing spondylitis. Study results and caveats: Clones tied to disease were said to be significantly enriched in matched ankylosing spondylitis synovial fluid. One TCR beta motif, made up of under ten highly homologous variants, appeared characteristic of ankylosing spondylitis blood.

This clonotype was seen ten or more times. Its matching antigen is unknown. Quantitative 5'-RACE with molecular barcodes produced the TCR beta libraries. TCRdb re-called the 5' RACE reads with MiXCR, one entry per CDR3 protein. Of roughly 46,000 distinct CDR3 sequences listed, about 4% were seen once; the top ten hold under 4.5%. The CDR3 consists of 15 residues. The ends were cut back, 4 bases at V and 2 bases at J, with 16 bases in the middle. Per the germline V gene, CDR1 is SGDLS and CDR2 is YYNGEE. Sequenced input: blood, either unsorted or a sorted T cell fraction (not recorded which). The receptor was isolated from a female donor with ankylosing spondylitis or in good health (not recorded which). The rearrangement joins TRBV9 to TRBJ2-7; D is unclear. CDR3 in amino acids: CASSPRSVPTYEQYF. The CDR3 bases are TGTGCCAGCAGCCCCCGATCGGTACCGACCTACGAGCAGTACTTC.